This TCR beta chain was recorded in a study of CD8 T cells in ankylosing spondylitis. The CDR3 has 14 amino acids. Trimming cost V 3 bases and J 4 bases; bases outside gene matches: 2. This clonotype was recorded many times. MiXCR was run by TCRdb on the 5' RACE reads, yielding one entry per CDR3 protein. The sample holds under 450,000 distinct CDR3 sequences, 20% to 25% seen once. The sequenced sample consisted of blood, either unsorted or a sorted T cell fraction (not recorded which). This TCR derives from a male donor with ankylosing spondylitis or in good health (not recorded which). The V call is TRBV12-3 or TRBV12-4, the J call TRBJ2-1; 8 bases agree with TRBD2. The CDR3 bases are TGTGCCAGCAGTTTGCTAGCGGGTTACAATGAGCAGTTCTTC. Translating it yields CASSLLAGYNEQFF.